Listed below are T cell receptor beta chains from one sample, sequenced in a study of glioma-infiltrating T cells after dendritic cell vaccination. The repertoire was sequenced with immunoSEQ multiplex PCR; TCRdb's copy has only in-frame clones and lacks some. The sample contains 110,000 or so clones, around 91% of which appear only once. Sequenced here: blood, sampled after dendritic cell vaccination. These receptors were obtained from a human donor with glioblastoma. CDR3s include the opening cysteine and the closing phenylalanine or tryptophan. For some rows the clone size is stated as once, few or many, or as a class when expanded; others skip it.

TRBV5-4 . CASSLGANREAFF
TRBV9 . CASSAGSGTVGEKLFF
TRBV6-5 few CASSTGDEGEQYF
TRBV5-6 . CASSLGTSEQYF
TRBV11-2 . CASSRGGTDTQYF
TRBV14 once CASSPTRGGHGYTF
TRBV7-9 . CASSSGQGTDTQYF
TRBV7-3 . CASSLSPRDTQYF
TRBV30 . CAWSHPRGTDTQYF
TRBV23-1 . CASSHAGTGVFDTQYF
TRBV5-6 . CASSYLSQATNTEAFF
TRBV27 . CASSLRGSYEQYF
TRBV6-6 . CASSYSVQGAGGYTF
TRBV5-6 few CASSLAGVSTDTQYF
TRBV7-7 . CASSPGGNSYEQYF
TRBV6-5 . CASSTSGVYNEQFF
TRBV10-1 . CASSDEGAKASNQPQHF
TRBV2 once CASGTSGYQETQYF
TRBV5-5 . CASSLGWDSVGTQYF
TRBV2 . CASSDRGRNQPQHF
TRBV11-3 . CASSFPSGASTDTQYF
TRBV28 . CASSSGTGDSYEQYF
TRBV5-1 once CASREQQETQYF
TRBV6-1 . CASTSGQDSYEQYF
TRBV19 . CASSLRGNTEAFF
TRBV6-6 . CASSYQGYNEQFF
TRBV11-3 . CASSADRASYEQYF
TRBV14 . CASSQGLAGAETQYF
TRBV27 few CASSPSGTGNYEQYF
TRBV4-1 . CASSQGLYVQETQYF
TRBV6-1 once CASSGGTGGNTIYF
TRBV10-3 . CAISETRDRESGELFF
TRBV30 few CAWSPGQGAETQYF